The present TCR beta chain was sequenced within a study of blood T cell repertoires in COVID-19. Turning to the study itself: Material from acute and convalescent COVID-19 was sourced from the United States, Italy and Spain. Nucleic acid was either cDNA or gDNA, and it came from T cells, B-cell-depleted T cells, or PBMCs.

Trimming cost V 4 bases and J 4 bases; bases outside gene matches: 2. The length of the CDR3 is 13 residues. The germline V gene has CDR1 SQVTM and CDR2 ANQGSEA. About this clone: Distinct nucleotide sequences in the sample also encode this CDR3.

In the original analysis: How many nucleated cells were present was estimated from reference gene primer amplification. Method: immunoSEQ multiplex PCR; TCRdb's copy keeps in-frame clones and lacks some. V and J calls and clone size are given by that table; D and trimming were obtained from the DNA. The data contain hundreds of thousands of clones, approximately 91% of them seen just once; the ten biggest clones take up 9% to 9.5%. This receptor was obtained from a man younger than 35 with active or convalescent COVID-19. Material: peripheral blood. The J gene is TRBJ1-5, the V gene TRBV29-1, with TRBD1 identical over 9 bases. The CDR3, as DNA: TGCAGCGTTGGAGGACAGGGGAATCAGCCCCAGCATTTT. It codes for CSVGGQGNQPQHF.